These 6 T cell receptor beta chains originate from one sample sequenced in a study of T cells in Graves' hyperthyroidism and ophthalmopathy. Amplified regions were TCR beta CDR3 sequences from RNA transcripts. With the HTBI primer set, the TCR CDR3 went through a first round of RT-PCR. MiXCR, run by TCRdb on the multiplex PCR reads, gives a single entry per CDR3 protein. The table lists some 320,000 distinct CDR3 sequences, 12% to 15% of them singletons. The sequenced material came from blood. The receptors shown here come from a middle-aged woman with Graves' ophthalmopathy.

The chain links TRBV19 to TRBJ2-2, with 9 bases fitting TRBD2. V shed 3 bases and J 10 bases; nucleotides not matched to a gene: 3. This CDR3 has 13 amino acids. Germline loops: CDR1 LNHDA, CDR2 SQIVND (reference sequence). The CDR3 DNA reads as TGTGCCAGTAGTATTTGGACTAGCGAGGAGCTGTTTTTT. Its translation is CASSIWTSEELFF.

This clonotype was seen a few times. The chain recombines TRBV19 with TRBJ1-1; maybe TRBD1 (6 bases). V was shortened by 4 bases and J by 1 base, with 13 bases between the two germline ends. This CDR3 is built from 15 residues. Germline CDR1 LNHDA, CDR2 SQIVND (reference sequence). CDR3 coding DNA: TGTGCCAGTAGTACTCCGGGACACCGGAACACTGAAGCTTTCTTT. This sequence encodes CASSTPGHRNTEAFF.

The chain joins TRBV5-1 to TRBJ2-5, with D tentatively TRBD2 (6 bases). The CDR3 is 17 amino acids. Germline V gene sequence: CDR1 SGHRS, CDR2 YFSETQ. V lost 5 bases and J lost 2, with 22 bases in between. In DNA form, the CDR3 reads TGCGCCAGCAGGGGACGGATTCGATTGGGGGGACAAGAGACCCAGTACTTC. Encoded protein: CASRGRIRLGGQETQYF.

This clonotype has just a few counts. The chain joins TRBV6-1 to TRBJ1-6; TRBD1 might be the D (5 bases). The CDR3 extends over 12 amino acids. V gave up 6 bases and J gave up 7 bases, with 7 bases separating them. Germline CDR1 and CDR2: MNHNS and SASEGT. CDR3 DNA: TGTGCCAGCAGGCAGGGAAATTCACCCCTCCACTTT. This sequence encodes CASRQGNSPLHF.

As concerns this clonotype: A much bigger clone sits one base away, suggesting this may be a read error. The rearrangement uses TRBV4-2 and TRBJ1-5, with TRBD1 matching over 12 bases. There are 16 residues in the CDR3. The germline gives CDR1 LGHNA, CDR2 YNFKEQ. The CDR3: CASSQGQGAGNRPQHF. The CDR3 bases are TGTGCCAGCAGCCAGGGACAGGGGGCCGGAAATCGGCCCCAGCATTTT.

This clonotype was seen ten or more times. The chain uses TRBV12-3 or TRBV12-4 and TRBJ2-4; D ambiguous. The germline V and J ends were trimmed by 6 bases and 10 bases, with 13 bases remaining between them. The CDR3 is 12 amino acids. CDR3 DNA sequence: TGTGCCAGCAGACCATTACTTGGGATTCAGTACTTC. Its protein is CASRPLLGIQYF.